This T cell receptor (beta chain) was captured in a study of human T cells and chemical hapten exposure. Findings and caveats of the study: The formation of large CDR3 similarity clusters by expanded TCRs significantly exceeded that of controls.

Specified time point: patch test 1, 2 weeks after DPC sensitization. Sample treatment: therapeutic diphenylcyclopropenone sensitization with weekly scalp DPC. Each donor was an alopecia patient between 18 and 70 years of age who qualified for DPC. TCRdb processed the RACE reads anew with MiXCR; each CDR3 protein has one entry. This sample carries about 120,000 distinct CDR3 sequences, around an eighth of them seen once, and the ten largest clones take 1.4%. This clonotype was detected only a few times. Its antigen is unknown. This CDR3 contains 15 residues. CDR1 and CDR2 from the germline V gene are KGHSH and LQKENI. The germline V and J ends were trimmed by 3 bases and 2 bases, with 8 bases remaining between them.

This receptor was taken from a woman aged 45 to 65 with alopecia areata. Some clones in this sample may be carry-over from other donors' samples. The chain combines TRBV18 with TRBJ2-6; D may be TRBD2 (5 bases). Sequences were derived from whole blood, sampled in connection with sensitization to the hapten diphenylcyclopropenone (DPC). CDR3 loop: CASSPLGTGANVLTF. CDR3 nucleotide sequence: TGTGCCAGCTCACCCCTCGGGACTGGGGCCAACGTCCTGACTTTC.